There are many counts of the clone carrying this TCR beta chain. The antigen is unknown. Graves' hyperthyroidism qualified as stable when ophthalmopathy did not progress within 18 months. Patients aged 18 to 65 had newly diagnosed hyperthyroidism of under 2 months' duration. This entry is derived from a study of T cells in Graves' hyperthyroidism and ophthalmopathy. RNA transcripts yielded amplified TCR beta CDR3 regions. First-round RT-PCR of the TCR CDR3 relied on the HTBI primer set. One entry per CDR3 protein results from TCRdb running MiXCR on the multiplex PCR reads. In the table there are about 290,000 distinct CDR3 sequences, roughly 15% of which are singletons. Study findings and constraints: Most thyroid-expanded clonotypes above 0.001 were also found in blood.

Trimming took off 4 bases at V and 3 bases at J, with 12 bases between the two ends. This CDR3 contains 14 residues. From germline, CDR1 is MNHNS and CDR2 SASEGT. The sequencing sample was made of blood. The gene calls are TRBV6-1 and TRBJ1-1, with D perhaps TRBD1 (6 bases). The sequence was collected from a woman in her thirties or forties with Graves' hyperthyroidism. CDR3 protein: CASSAYRDDTEAFF. For the CDR3, the DNA is TGTGCCAGCAGTGCCTACAGGGATGACACTGAAGCTTTCTTT.